This T cell receptor (beta chain) appears in the sequencing data of a study of spatial heterogeneity in lung cancer. Study context: Detection consistently captured more beta-chain sequences than alpha-chain sequences. Whole-study findings and limits: Relative to follow-up, resection was when ubiquitous expanded tumor TCRs appeared more in blood.

Remarks on this clonotype: Its antigen is as yet unknown.

Using its own MiXCR run on the 5' RACE reads, TCRdb lists one record per CDR3 protein. The sample lists about 94,000 distinct CDR3 sequences, approximately 20% occurring once. Time point given: blood at routine non-recurrence follow-up after resection. V was pared by 5 bases and J by 0 bases, with 6 bases of the junction left unmatched. The germline V gene encodes CDR1 SQVTM and CDR2 ANQGSEA. The CDR3 has 15 amino acids. The chain employs TRBV29-1 and TRBJ2-4; 8 bases are shared with TRBD1. Specimen: PBMCs, collected at follow-up. This clonotype originated in a male donor with early-stage non-small cell lung cancer. CDR3: CSVTKTGAAKNIQYF. CDR3 in DNA: TGCAGCGTTACCAAGACAGGGGCAGCCAAAAACATTCAGTACTTC. Variable domain in full (rest from reference TRBV29-1 and TRBJ2-4): SAVISQKPSRDICQRGTSLTIQCQVDSQVTMMFWYRQQPGQSLTLIATANQGSEATYESGFVIDKFPISRPNLTFSTLTVSNMSPEDSSIYLCSVTKTGAAKNIQYFGAGTRLSVL.